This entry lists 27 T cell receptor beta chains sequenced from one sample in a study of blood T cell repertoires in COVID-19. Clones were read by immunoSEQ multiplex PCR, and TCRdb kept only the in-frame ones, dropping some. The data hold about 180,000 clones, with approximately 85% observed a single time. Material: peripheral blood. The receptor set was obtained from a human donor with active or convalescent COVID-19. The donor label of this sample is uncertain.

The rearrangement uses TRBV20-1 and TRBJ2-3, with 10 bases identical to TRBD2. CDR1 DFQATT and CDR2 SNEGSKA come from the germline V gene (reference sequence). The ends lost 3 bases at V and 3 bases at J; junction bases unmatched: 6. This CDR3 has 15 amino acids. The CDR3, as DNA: TGCAGTGCTAGTTCTCCGGGACTAGCGACAGATACGCAGTATTTT. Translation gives CSASSPGLATDTQYF.

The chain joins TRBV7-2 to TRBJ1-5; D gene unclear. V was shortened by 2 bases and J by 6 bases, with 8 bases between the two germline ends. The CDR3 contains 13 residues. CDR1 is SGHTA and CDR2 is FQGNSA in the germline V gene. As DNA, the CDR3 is TGTGCCAGCAGCTTAAATCCGAGTCAGCCCCAGCATTTT. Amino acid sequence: CASSLNPSQPQHF.

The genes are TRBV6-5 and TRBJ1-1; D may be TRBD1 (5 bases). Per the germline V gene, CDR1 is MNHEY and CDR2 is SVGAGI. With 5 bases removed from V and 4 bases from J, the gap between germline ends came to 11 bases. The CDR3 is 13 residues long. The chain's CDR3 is CASSPRGGTEAFF. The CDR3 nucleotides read TGTGCCAGCAGTCCGCGCGGGGGCACTGAAGCTTTCTTT.

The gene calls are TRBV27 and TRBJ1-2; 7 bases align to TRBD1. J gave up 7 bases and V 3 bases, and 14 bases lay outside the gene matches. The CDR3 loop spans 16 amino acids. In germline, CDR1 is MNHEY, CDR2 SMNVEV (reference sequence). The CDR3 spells CASSFGRGERVGGYTF. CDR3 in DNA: TGTGCCAGCAGTTTCGGCAGGGGGGAGAGAGTTGGTGGCTACACCTTC.

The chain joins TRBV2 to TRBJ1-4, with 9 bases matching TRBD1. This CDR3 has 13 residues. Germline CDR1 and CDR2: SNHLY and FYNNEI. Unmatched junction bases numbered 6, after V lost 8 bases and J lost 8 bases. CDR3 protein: CASDGQGSEKLFF. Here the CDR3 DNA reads TGTGCCAGCGATGGACAGGGGAGCGAAAAACTGTTTTTT.

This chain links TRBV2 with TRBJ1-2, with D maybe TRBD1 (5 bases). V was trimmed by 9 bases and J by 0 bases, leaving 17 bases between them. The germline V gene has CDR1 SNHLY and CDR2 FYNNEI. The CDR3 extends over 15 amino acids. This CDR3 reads CARHSGLSPNYGYTF. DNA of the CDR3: TGTGCCAGACATTCGGGACTCTCACCTAACTATGGCTACACCTTC.

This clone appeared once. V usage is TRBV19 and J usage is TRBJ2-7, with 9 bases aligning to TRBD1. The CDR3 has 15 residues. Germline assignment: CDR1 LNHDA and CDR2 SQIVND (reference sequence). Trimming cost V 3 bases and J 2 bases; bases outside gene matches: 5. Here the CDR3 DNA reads TGTGCCAGTAGTATGGGGACAGGGTGGACCTACGAGCAGTACTTC. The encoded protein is CASSMGTGWTYEQYF.

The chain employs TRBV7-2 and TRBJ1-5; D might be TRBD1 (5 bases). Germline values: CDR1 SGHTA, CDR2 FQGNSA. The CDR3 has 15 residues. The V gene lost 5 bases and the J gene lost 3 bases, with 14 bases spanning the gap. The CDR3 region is CASSGYGTTNQPQHF. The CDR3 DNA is TGTGCCAGCAGCGGCTACGGGACTACCAATCAGCCCCAGCATTTT.

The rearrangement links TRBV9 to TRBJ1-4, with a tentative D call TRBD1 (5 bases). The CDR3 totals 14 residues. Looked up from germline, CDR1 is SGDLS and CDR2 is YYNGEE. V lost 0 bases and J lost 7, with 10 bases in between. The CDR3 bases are TGTGCCAGCAGCGTAGCTGGGGGGATTGAAAAACTGTTTTTT. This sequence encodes CASSVAGGIEKLFF.

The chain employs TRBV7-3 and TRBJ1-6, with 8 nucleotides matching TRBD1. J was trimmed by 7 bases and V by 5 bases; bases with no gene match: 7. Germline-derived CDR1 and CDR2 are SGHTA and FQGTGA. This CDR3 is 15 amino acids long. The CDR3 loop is CASSDGQGRNSPLHF. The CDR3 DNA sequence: TGTGCCAGCAGCGACGGACAGGGTAGAAATTCACCCCTCCACTTT.

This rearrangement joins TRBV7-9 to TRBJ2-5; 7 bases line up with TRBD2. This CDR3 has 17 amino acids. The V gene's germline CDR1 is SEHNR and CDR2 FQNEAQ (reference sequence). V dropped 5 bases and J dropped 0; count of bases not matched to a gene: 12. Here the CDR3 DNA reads TGTGCCAGCAGCGGAACTAGCGAAACCGCCTACCAAGAGACCCAGTACTTC. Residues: CASSGTSETAYQETQYF. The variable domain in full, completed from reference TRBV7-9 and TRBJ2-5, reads DTGVSQNPRHKITKRGQNVTFRCDPISEHNRLYWYRQTLGQGPEFLTYFQNEAQLEKSRLLSDRFSAERPKGSFSTLEIQRTEQGDSAMYLCASSGTSETAYQETQYFGPGTRLLVL.

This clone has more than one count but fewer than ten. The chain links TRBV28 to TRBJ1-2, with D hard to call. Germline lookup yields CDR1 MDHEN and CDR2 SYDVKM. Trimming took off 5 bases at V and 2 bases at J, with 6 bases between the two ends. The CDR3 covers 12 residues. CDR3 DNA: TGTGCCAGCAGTAGGAGGAACTATGGCTACACCTTC. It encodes CASSRRNYGYTF.

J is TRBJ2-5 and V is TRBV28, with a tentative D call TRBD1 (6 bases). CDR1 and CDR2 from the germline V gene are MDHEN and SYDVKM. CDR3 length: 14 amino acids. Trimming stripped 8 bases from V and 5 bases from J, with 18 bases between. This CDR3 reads CASLGAGTGETQYF. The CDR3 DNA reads TGTGCCAGCCTTGGGGCCGGAACAGGGGAGACCCAGTACTTC.

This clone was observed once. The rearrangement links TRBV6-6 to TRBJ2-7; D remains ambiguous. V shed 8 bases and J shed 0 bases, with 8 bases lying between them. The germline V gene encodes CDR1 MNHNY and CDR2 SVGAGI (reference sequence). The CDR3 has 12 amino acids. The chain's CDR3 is CASGRSSYEQYF. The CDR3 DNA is TGTGCCAGCGGCCGGAGCTCCTACGAGCAGTACTTC.

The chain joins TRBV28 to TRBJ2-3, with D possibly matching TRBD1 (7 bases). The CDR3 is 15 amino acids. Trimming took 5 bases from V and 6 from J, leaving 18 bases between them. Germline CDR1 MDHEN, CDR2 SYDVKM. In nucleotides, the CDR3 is TGTGCCAGCAGTGCGGGACAGTTCCCTTCTGATACGCAGTATTTT. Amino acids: CASSAGQFPSDTQYF.

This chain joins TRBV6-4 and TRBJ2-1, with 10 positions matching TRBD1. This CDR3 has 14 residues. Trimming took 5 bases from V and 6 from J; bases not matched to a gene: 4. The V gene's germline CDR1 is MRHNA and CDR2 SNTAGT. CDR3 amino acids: CASSRRQGANEQFF. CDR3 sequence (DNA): TGTGCCAGCAGTAGGCGACAGGGGGCCAATGAGCAGTTCTTC.

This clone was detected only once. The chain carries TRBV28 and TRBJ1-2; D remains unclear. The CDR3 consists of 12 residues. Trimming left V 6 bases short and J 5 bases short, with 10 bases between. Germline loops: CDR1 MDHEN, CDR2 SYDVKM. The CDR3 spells CASRQRGYGYTF. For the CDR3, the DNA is TGTGCCAGCAGACAAAGAGGGTATGGCTACACCTTC.

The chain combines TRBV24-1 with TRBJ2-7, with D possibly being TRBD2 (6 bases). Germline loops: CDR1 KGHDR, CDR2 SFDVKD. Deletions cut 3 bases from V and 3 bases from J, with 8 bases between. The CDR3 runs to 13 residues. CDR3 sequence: CATSDPGVYEQYF. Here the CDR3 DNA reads TGTGCCACCAGTGATCCGGGGGTCTACGAGCAGTACTTC.

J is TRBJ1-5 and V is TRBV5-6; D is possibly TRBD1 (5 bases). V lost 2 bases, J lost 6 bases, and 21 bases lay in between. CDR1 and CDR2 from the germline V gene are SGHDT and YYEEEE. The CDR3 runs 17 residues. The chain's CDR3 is CASSLNGGGVDSQPQHF. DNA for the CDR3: TGTGCCAGCAGCTTAAACGGCGGAGGGGTTGATAGTCAGCCCCAGCATTTT.

The CDR3 region is CASSLARGTGPTDTQYF. The CDR3 DNA is TGTGCCAGCAGTCTCGCCCGGGGGACAGGGCCCACAGATACGCAGTATTTT. This chain connects TRBV11-3 to TRBJ2-3; 9 bases line up with TRBD1. With V trimmed by 6 bases and J by 2 bases, 12 bases remained unmatched. CDR1 and CDR2 from the germline V gene are SGHNT and YENEEA. The CDR3 contains 17 residues. Supplemented by reference TRBV11-3 and TRBJ2-3, the full variable domain reads EAGVVQSPRYKIIEKKQPVAFWCNPISGHNTLYWYLQNLGQGPELLIRYENEEAVDDSQLPKDRFSAERLKGVDSTLKIQPAELGDSAVYLCASSLARGTGPTDTQYFGPGTRLTVL.

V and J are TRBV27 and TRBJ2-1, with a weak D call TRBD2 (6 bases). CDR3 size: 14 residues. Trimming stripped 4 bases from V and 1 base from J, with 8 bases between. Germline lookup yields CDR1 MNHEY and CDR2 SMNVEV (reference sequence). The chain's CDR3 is CASSWGESYNEQFF. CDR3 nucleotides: TGTGCCAGCAGTTGGGGGGAATCCTACAATGAGCAGTTCTTC.

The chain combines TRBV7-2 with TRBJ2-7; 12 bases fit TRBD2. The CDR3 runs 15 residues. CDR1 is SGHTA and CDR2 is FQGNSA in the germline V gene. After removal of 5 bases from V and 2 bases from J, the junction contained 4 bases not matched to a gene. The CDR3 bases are TGTGCCAGCAGCCCTAGCGGGGGGGCAACCTACGAGCAGTACTTC. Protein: CASSPSGGATYEQYF.

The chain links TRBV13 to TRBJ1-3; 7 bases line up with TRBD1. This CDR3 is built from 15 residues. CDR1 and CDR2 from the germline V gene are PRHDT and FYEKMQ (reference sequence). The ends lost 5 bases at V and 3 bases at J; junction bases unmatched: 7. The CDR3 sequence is CASSQGQFLGNTIYF. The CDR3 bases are TGTGCCAGCAGCCAGGGACAGTTTCTTGGAAACACCATATATTTT.

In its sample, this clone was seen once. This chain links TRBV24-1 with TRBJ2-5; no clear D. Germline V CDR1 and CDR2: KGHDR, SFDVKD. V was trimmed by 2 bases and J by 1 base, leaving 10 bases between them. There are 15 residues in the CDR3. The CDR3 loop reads CATSDSYVAQETQYF. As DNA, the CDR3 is TGTGCCACCAGTGATTCGTATGTGGCCCAAGAGACCCAGTACTTC.

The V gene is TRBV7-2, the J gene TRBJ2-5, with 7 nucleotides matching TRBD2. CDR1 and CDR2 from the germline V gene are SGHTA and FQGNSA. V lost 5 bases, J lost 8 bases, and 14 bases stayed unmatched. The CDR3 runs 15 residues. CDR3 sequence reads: CASSPGGSGGGTQYF. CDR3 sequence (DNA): TGTGCCAGCAGCCCCGGTGGGTCGGGGGGTGGCACCCAGTACTTC.

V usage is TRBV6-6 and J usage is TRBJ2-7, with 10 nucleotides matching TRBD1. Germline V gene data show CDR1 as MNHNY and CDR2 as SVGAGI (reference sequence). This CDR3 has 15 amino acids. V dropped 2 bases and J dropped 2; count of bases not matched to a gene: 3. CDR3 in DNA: TGTGCCAGCAGTTACGGGACAGGGGCGGCCTACGAGCAGTACTTC. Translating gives CASSYGTGAAYEQYF.

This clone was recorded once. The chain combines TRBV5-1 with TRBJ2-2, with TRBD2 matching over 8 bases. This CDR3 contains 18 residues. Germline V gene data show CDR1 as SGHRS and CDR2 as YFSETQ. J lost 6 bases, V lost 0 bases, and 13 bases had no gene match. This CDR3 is CASSLVVTGGPVAGELFF. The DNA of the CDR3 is TGCGCCAGCAGCTTGGTGGTCACGGGAGGGCCTGTTGCCGGGGAGCTGTTTTTT.